Sequencing of this T cell receptor (beta chain) was carried out in a study of identical twins. Each CDR3 protein is one row after TCRdb ran MiXCR on the 5' RACE reads. The sample carries roughly 770,000 distinct CDR3 sequences, 15% to 20% recorded once. This clonotype was detected a few times. Its antigen is not identified. The study's findings and limits: The analysis was cross-sectional rather than longitudinal within donors. In monozygotic twins, models underestimated the sharing of out-of-frame TCR alpha.

These same records also appear under a second study, on T cells expressing NK-cell markers. This second study says: Dominant NKG2C+ clonotypes in five or six donors made up roughly 1.0-8% of CD8+ T cells. A few of the donors also had these clonotypes leading their CD3+CD56-NKG2C+ fraction.

The sequenced material came from PBMCs. The sequence was obtained from a woman between 18 and 29 years old in good health.

The CDR3 nucleotides are TGTGCCAGCAGCGTCGCGGGAGGCCTGGACACCGGGGAGCTGTTTTTT. It is translated as CASSVAGGLDTGELFF. The rearrangement joins TRBV9 to TRBJ2-2; 8 nucleotides agree with TRBD2. This CDR3 is 16 amino acids long. Per the germline V gene, CDR1 is SGDLS and CDR2 is YYNGEE. V was pared by 2 bases and J by 3 bases, with 6 bases of the junction left unmatched.